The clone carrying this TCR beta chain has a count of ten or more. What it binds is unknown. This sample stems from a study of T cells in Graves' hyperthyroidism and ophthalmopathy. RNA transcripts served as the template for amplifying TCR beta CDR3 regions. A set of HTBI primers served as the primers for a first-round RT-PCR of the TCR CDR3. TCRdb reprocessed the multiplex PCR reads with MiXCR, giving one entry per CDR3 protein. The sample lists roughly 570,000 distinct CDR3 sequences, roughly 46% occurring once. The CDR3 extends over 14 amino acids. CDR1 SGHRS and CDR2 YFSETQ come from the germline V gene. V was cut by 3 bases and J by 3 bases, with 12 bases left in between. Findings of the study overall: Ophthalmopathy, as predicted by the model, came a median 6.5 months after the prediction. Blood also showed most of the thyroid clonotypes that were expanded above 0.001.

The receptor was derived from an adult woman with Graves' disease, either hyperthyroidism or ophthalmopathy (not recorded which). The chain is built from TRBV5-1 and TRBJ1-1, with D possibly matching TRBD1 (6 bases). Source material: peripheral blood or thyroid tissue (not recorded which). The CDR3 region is CASSSGGDDTEAFF. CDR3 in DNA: TGCGCCAGCAGCTCCGGGGGCGATGACACTGAAGCTTTCTTT.